These T cell receptor beta chains were read from a single sample in a study of T cells after yellow fever vaccination. TCRdb reanalysed the 5' RACE reads using MiXCR and keeps one entry per CDR3 protein. The sample yields 300,000 to 350,000 distinct CDR3 sequences, about 7.8% seen once. Source: PBMCs, taken roughly 45 days after the first yellow fever vaccination. The source of these receptors is a young man who received the YFV17D yellow fever vaccine. CDR3s include the opening cysteine and the closing phenylalanine or tryptophan. Each record gives: J gene, clone size, D gene, V gene, CDR3 DNA, CDR3 protein. A D gene is named only where the DNA matches it firmly. Rows may omit the clone size; those that give it use once, few, many or a size class.

TRBJ2-5 | - | TRBD1 | TRBV7-9 | TGTGCCAGCAGCTTAGAAGGGGGCGTGAAAGAGACCCAGTACTTC | CASSLEGGVKETQYF
TRBJ1-5 | medium-sized | - | TRBV6-2/TRBV6-3 | TGTGCCAGCAGTGCAGGGGCAGGCAATCAGCCCCAGCATTTT | CASSAGAGNQPQHF
TRBJ2-5 | few | - | TRBV5-1 | TGCGCCAGCAGCCCGGGCAGGGCAGAGACCCAGTACTTC | CASSPGRAETQYF
TRBJ2-3 | - | TRBD2 | TRBV9 | TGTGCCAGCAGCGTAGGCCCTAGCGGGGGGGCAGATACGCAGTATTTT | CASSVGPSGGADTQYF
TRBJ1-6 | few | - | TRBV6-5 | TGTGCCAGCAGTTACGTGGCTGGGCGGTCTAATTCACCCCTCCACTTT | CASSYVAGRSNSPLHF
TRBJ2-5 | - | - | TRBV20-1 | TGCAGTGCTAGAGATCTACGGGGGGCCGGGGAGACCCAGTACTTC | CSARDLRGAGETQYF
TRBJ1-1 | - | - | TRBV14 | TGTGCCAGCAGCCGACCGACGGGGGGCTCTGAAGCTTTCTTT | CASSRPTGGSEAFF
TRBJ2-7 | many | - | TRBV5-1 | TGCGCCAGCAGCTTGGAGTTCCAGACCTACGAGCAGTACTTC | CASSLEFQTYEQYF
TRBJ2-1 | few | TRBD2 | TRBV5-1 | TGCGCCAGCAGCATGACTAGCGGATACAATGAGCAGTTCTTC | CASSMTSGYNEQFF
TRBJ2-1 | - | - | TRBV20-1 | TGCAGTGCTAGCTTACTAGGGGACTACAATGAGCAGTTCTTC | CSASLLGDYNEQFF
TRBJ1-1 | - | TRBD1 | TRBV6-1 | TGTGCCAGCATGCAACAGGGGAACCTGAAGAACACTGAAGCTTTCTTT | CASMQQGNLKNTEAFF
TRBJ1-5 | few | - | TRBV2 | TGTGCCAGCAGTGAGGGTGGACAGCCCCAGCATTTT | CASSEGGQPQHF
TRBJ2-3 | many | - | TRBV20-1 | TGCAGTGCTAGGCGGGGGCCCAGCACAGATACGCAGTATTTT | CSARRGPSTDTQYF
TRBJ2-5 | few | TRBD1 | TRBV11-2 | TGTGCCAGCAGCTTCGGGACAGGAGGAGAAGAGACCCAGTACTTC | CASSFGTGGEETQYF
TRBJ1-2 | many | - | TRBV29-1 | TGCAGCGTGGATTACAGCGATGGCTACACCTTC | CSVDYSDGYTF
TRBJ1-5 | many | - | TRBV6-5 | TGTGCCAGCGTTGGCGGGGAGGGCAATCAGCCCCAGCATTTT | CASVGGEGNQPQHF
TRBJ1-5 | few | - | TRBV19 | TGTGCCAGTAGTATGGGAATTGGGACGTATCAGCCCCAGCATTTT | CASSMGIGTYQPQHF
TRBJ2-1 | - | - | TRBV24-1 | TGTGCCACCAGTGCGTTCAATGAGCAGTTCTTC | CATSAFNEQFF
TRBJ2-2 | few | - | TRBV6-5 | TGTGCCAGCAGTTACTCCCCGGGTTACAGGGGGGGAACCGGGGAGCTGTTTTTT | CASSYSPGYRGGTGELFF
TRBJ1-5 | few | - | TRBV12-3/TRBV12-4 | TGTGCCAGCAGTGGTAAAACAGGTCACGGTCAGCCCCAGCATTTT | CASSGKTGHGQPQHF
TRBJ1-4 | few | - | TRBV4-3 | TGCGCCAGCAGCCAAGATAGAGGTCGGTCGGAAAAACTGTTTTTT | CASSQDRGRSEKLFF
TRBJ2-5 | few | - | TRBV7-2 | TGTGCCAGCAGCTCGACTATGCCTCAAGAGACCCAGTACTTC | CASSSTMPQETQYF
TRBJ1-1 | - | - | TRBV9 | TGTGCCAGCAGCGTAGAGGGGGGTTCCTTGGCTTTCTTT | CASSVEGGSLAFF
TRBJ2-2 | - | - | TRBV4-3 | TGCGCCAGCAGCCAACAGACAGGGAGGTTGAACACCGGGGAGCTGTTTTTT | CASSQQTGRLNTGELFF
TRBJ2-1 | few | TRBD1 | TRBV29-1 | TGCAGCGTTGAAGTCCCGGGACAGGGACGGATCTCCTACAATGAGCAGTTCTTC | CSVEVPGQGRISYNEQFF
TRBJ2-2 | - | TRBD1 | TRBV5-4 | TGTGCCAGCAGCCCCGGGACAGCACCGGGGAAGCTGTTTTTT | CASSPGTAPGKLFF
TRBJ2-5 | few | - | TRBV5-1 | TGCGCCAGCAGCGGAGGGTTTTCCGGAATTGAAGAGACCCAGTACTTC | CASSGGFSGIEETQYF
TRBJ2-3 | few | - | TRBV27 | TGTGCCAGCAGTTTTTCTGTCGCGAGCACAGATACGCAGTATTTT | CASSFSVASTDTQYF
TRBJ1-2 | few | - | TRBV6-5 | TGTGCCAGCAGTTACTCGGGACACTATAACTATGGCTACACCTTC | CASSYSGHYNYGYTF
TRBJ1-5 | many | - | TRBV7-2 | TGTGCCAGCAGCGTGGACAGTAATCAGCCCCAGCATTTT | CASSVDSNQPQHF
TRBJ2-7 | - | - | TRBV4-3 | TGCGCCAGCAGCCAAGATGGTGGCAGCTACGAGCAGTACTTC | CASSQDGGSYEQYF
TRBJ2-2 | - | - | TRBV19 | TGTGCCAGTAGCCCACAGGAGTGGGGAAGCGGGGAGCTGTTTTTT | CASSPQEWGSGELFF
TRBJ1-1 | few | - | TRBV3-1 | TGTGCCAGCAGCCATACATACTCGGGGGCTGAAGCTTTCTTT | CASSHTYSGAEAFF
TRBJ2-1 | many | TRBD2 | TRBV6-2/TRBV6-3 | TGTGCCAGCAGTTACTATGACGGGGGGGGAAATGAGCAGTTCTTC | CASSYYDGGGNEQFF
TRBJ2-7 | few | - | TRBV30 | TGTGCCTGGACCAGGGCTGAGGGGTACGAGCAGTACTTC | CAWTRAEGYEQYF
TRBJ1-6 | - | TRBD1 | TRBV19 | TGTGCCAGTAGTTTCACCGGGACAGATTCACCCCTCCACTTT | CASSFTGTDSPLHF
TRBJ2-1 | many | - | TRBV12-3/TRBV12-4 | TGTGCCAGCAGTCCGGACGGGCGATACAATGAGCAGTTCTTC | CASSPDGRYNEQFF
TRBJ2-7 | many | - | TRBV20-1 | TGCAGTGTAGGGGACAACTCCTACGAGCAGTACTTC | CSVGDNSYEQYF
TRBJ1-6 | - | - | TRBV7-2 | TGTGCCAGCAGCATTGGTTCACCCCTCCACTTT | CASSIGSPLHF
TRBJ1-5 | - | - | TRBV6-1 | TGTGCCAGCAGCACGGACGGGGAGGGACAGCCCCAGCATTTT | CASSTDGEGQPQHF
TRBJ2-5 | - | - | TRBV7-6 | TGTGCCAGCAGCTTTCGAGCAGGAGTCCAAGAGACCCAGTACTTC | CASSFRAGVQETQYF
TRBJ2-1 | few | TRBD2 | TRBV7-2 | TGTGCCAGCAGTAACCCGGGGGGAAATGAGCAGTTCTTC | CASSNPGGNEQFF
TRBJ2-3 | - | TRBD2 | TRBV20-1 | TGCAGTGCTATTAATCCGGGGGGGGTCACAGATACGCAGTATTTT | CSAINPGGVTDTQYF
TRBJ2-2 | - | - | TRBV7-9 | TGTGCCAGCAGCCACCAGGGGACCGGGGAGCTGTTTTTT | CASSHQGTGELFF
TRBJ2-1 | many | TRBD2 | TRBV11-3 | TGTGCCAGCAGCAAGGGGCTAGCGGGGGGCATCATTGAGCAGTTCTTC | CASSKGLAGGIIEQFF
TRBJ1-1 | few | - | TRBV20-1 | TGCAGTGCTAGAGAGGGACACTGGAACACTGAAGCTTTCTTT | CSAREGHWNTEAFF
TRBJ1-1 | few | - | TRBV6-5 | TGTGCCAGCAGCTTATCCACACTCGCCACTGAAGCTTTCTTT | CASSLSTLATEAFF
TRBJ2-7 | few | TRBD1 | TRBV5-1 | TGCGCCAGCAGCTCCTCGACAGGGCGAGCCTACGAGCAGTACTTC | CASSSSTGRAYEQYF
TRBJ2-1 | - | - | TRBV2 | TGTGCCAGCAGTGATAAGCGGGCGCAGTTCTTC | CASSDKRAQFF
TRBJ2-1 | few | - | TRBV20-1 | TGCAGTGCTAACAGACAGATATACAATGAGCAGTTCTTC | CSANRQIYNEQFF
TRBJ2-2 | few | - | TRBV5-1 | TGCGCCAGCAGCTTGCGAGGAAGCGCGAACACCGGGGAGCTGTTTTTT | CASSLRGSANTGELFF